Only a few counts were recorded for the clone carrying this T cell receptor beta chain. The data stem from a study of human T cells and chemical hapten exposure. In the study overall: Skin of the upper inner arm, around 2 cm by around 2 cm, received 2% DPC for sensitization.

The time point: patch test 1, 2 weeks after DPC sensitization. The treatment here: therapeutic diphenylcyclopropenone sensitization with weekly scalp DPC. Unfractionated whole blood served as the source for total RNA extraction. Patients had alopecia, were aged 18 to 70, and were not pregnant. CDR3 size: 14 residues. V was shortened by 8 bases and J by 2 bases, with 16 bases between the two germline ends. Germline lookup yields CDR1 SNHLY and CDR2 FYNNEI. In the original workflow: Samples contained a median of approximately 100,000 TCRs, with a range of roughly 23,224 to 700,000. TCRdb independently ran MiXCR on the RACE reads; one entry per CDR3 protein. The V and J calls, along with clone size, are taken from TCRdb and not from the paper's own processing. The sample has some 53,000 distinct CDR3 sequences, roughly 11% seen once; the top ten hold about 1.8%.

Material: whole blood, obtained in connection with sensitization to the hapten diphenylcyclopropenone (DPC). This chain connects TRBV2 to TRBJ2-7; D is undetermined. The receptor comes from a middle-aged woman with alopecia areata. Some clones in this sample may be carry-over from other donors' samples. CDR3 region: CASQKGYTTYEQYF. DNA for the CDR3: TGTGCCAGCCAAAAGGGTTACACCACCTACGAGCAGTACTTC.